This T cell receptor (beta chain) was retrieved from a study of tumor and adjacent non-tumor tissue in lung cancer. Study-level results: Higher tumor TCR diversity was associated with shorter survival. Tumor tissue had significantly higher TCR diversity than normal lung. Normal lung showed higher cumulative top 100 clone frequency than tumor.

This CDR3 has 15 amino acids. The germline V gene encodes CDR1 WSHSY and CDR2 SAAADI. V dropped 0 bases and J dropped 10 bases, with 13 bases sitting between them. This sample's RNA came from whole unsorted tissue. Donors were chemotherapy-naive, newly diagnosed lung cancer surgical patients in China, August–late 2014. In the case of this clonotype: No antigen is known for it. A much larger clonotype is one base distant, so this may be a read error.

The library came from three nested PCR rounds adapted from ARM-PCR protocols. From the multiplex PCR reads, TCRdb called clonotypes with MiXCR, one entry per CDR3 protein. The table lists 200,000 to 250,000 distinct CDR3 sequences, 71% of them singletons. The sample taken for sequencing was lung tumor tissue. The TCR was taken from a man between 60 and 75 years old with non-small cell lung cancer. The V and J genes are TRBV10-2 and TRBJ1-6, with a tentative D call TRBD1 (6 bases). CDR3 bases: TGCGCCAGCAGTGAGTCGAAAGGGGGAACCTCACCCCTCCACTTT. It encodes CASSESKGGTSPLHF.